This TCR beta chain was captured in a study of OX40 agonist ivuxolimab in advanced cancers. TCRdb keeps only in-frame clones here, not all; method: immunoSEQ multiplex PCR. The repertoire holds about 85,000 clones, with around 80% as singletons. The germline V gene encodes CDR1 MNHEY and CDR2 SVGAGI. The V and J ends lost 3 bases and 1 base respectively, with 9 bases between them. This CDR3 spans 14 amino acids. The V and J genes are TRBV6-5 and TRBJ1-2, with a possible D match to TRBD1 (5 bases). This receptor was taken from an adult with an advanced solid tumor such as melanoma, head and neck, liver or kidney cancer. The source was CD4+ or CD8+ T cells sorted from blood, collected in a trial of the OX40 agonist ivuxolimab. CDR3 sequence: CASSYLGDNYGYTF. Here the CDR3 DNA reads TGTGCCAGCAGTTATTTGGGGGATAACTATGGCTACACCTTC.